A single sample is the source of the 27 T cell receptor beta chains below, sequenced in a study of human T cells and chemical hapten exposure. TCRdb recomputed calls from the RACE reads with MiXCR, one row per CDR3 protein. The sample contains 80,000 to 100,000 distinct CDR3 sequences, 7% to 10% of which appear only once. As to time point: patch test 2, 6 weeks after DPC sensitization. Described treatment: therapeutic diphenylcyclopropenone sensitization with weekly scalp DPC. The sequencing used whole blood, collected in connection with sensitization to the hapten diphenylcyclopropenone (DPC). These TCRs come from a middle-aged woman with alopecia areata. Some clones in this sample may be carry-over from other donors' samples.

CDR3 DNA sequence: TGTGCTAGTGGTCCGGGACTAGCCCCTACGGGGAATGAGCAGTTCTTC. This translates into CASGPGLAPTGNEQFF. The rearrangement links TRBV12-5 to TRBJ2-1; 9 positions agree with TRBD2. This CDR3 has 16 amino acids. V shed 5 bases, J shed 7 bases, and the junction held 12 bases outside the gene matches. Germline assignment: CDR1 LGHNT and CDR2 FRNRAP.

There are many counts of this clonotype. This chain connects TRBV12-3 or TRBV12-4 to TRBJ2-7; 11 nucleotides agree with TRBD1. The CDR3 is 13 amino acids. The V and J ends lost 8 bases and 4 bases, in that order; junction bases with no gene match: 4. The CDR3: CASGGQGAYEQYF. The CDR3 coding sequence is TGTGCCAGCGGAGGACAGGGGGCTTACGAGCAGTACTTC.

V and J are TRBV7-2 and TRBJ2-7, with TRBD2 matching over 7 bases. The CDR3 spans 16 residues. Germline V lookup: CDR1 SGHTA, CDR2 FQGNSA. Unmatched junction bases numbered 6, after V lost 0 bases and J lost 1 base. The CDR3 region is CASSLAKGRASYEQYF. The DNA of the CDR3 is TGTGCCAGCAGCTTAGCGAAAGGGAGGGCATCCTACGAGCAGTACTTC.

J is TRBJ1-1 and V is TRBV10-3; D may be TRBD1 (6 bases). V was clipped by 6 bases and J by 1 base, with 9 bases between them. The length of the CDR3 is 13 residues. Per the germline V gene, CDR1 is ENHRY and CDR2 is SYGVKD. The CDR3 sequence is CAISLTGNTEAFF. CDR3 in DNA: TGTGCCATCAGCCTGACAGGGAACACTGAAGCTTTCTTT.

This clonotype was recorded at least ten times. The rearrangement uses TRBV20-1 and TRBJ2-3; D gene unclear. Looked up from germline, CDR1 is DFQATT and CDR2 is SNEGSKA (reference sequence). The CDR3 spans 13 residues. The CDR3 loop is CSPAAASTDTQYF. In DNA form, the CDR3 reads TGCAGCCCTGCGGCGGCTAGCACAGATACGCAGTATTTT.

This clonotype has only a few counts. The V gene is TRBV28, the J gene TRBJ2-5; D call uncertain. The ends were cut back, 2 bases at V and 2 bases at J, with 3 bases in the middle. The CDR3 loop spans 12 amino acids. Germline loops: CDR1 MDHEN, CDR2 SYDVKM. CDR3 bases: TGTGCCAGCAGTTTACAGCAAGAGACCCAGTACTTC. This sequence encodes CASSLQQETQYF.

This clonotype was counted at least ten times. The chain couples TRBV3-1 to TRBJ2-5; 11 bases line up with TRBD2. The CDR3 totals 14 residues. Germline CDR1 and CDR2: LGHDT and YNNKEL (reference sequence). V lost 4 bases to trimming and J lost 3 bases; unmatched junction nucleotides: 1. CDR3 nucleotide sequence: TGTGCCAGCAGCCGACTAGCGGGGAAAGAGACCCAGTACTTC. This sequence encodes CASSRLAGKETQYF.

This clonotype was seen a handful of times. This chain connects TRBV10-3 to TRBJ2-7, with D possibly TRBD1 on 6 matching bases. The ends were cut back, 10 bases at V and 2 bases at J, with 9 bases in the middle. From germline, CDR1 is ENHRY and CDR2 SYGVKD. The CDR3 is 11 amino acids. CDR3: CATRQAYEQYF. Written as DNA, the CDR3 is TGTGCCACGAGACAGGCCTACGAGCAGTACTTC.

This clonotype was seen repeatedly, ten times or more. V gene TRBV24-1 combines with J gene TRBJ2-7; D may correspond to TRBD1 or TRBD2 (5 bases each). This CDR3 spans 15 amino acids. V was pared by 2 bases and J by 6 bases, with 16 bases between. Germline CDR1 reads KGHDR; CDR2 reads SFDVKD. The CDR3 DNA reads as TGTGCCACCAGTGATTCTGGACTGACGAGGGGCGAGCAGTACTTC. This encodes CATSDSGLTRGEQYF.

This clonotype turned up a few times. V is TRBV28 and J is TRBJ2-2; unclear D gene. Germline values: CDR1 MDHEN, CDR2 SYDVKM. The CDR3 contains 15 residues. The germline V and J ends were trimmed by 3 bases and 2 bases, with 10 bases remaining between them. CDR3 nucleotide sequence: TGTGCCAGCAGTTTCCCCGGCGGAAACACCGGGGAGCTGTTTTTT. It specifies CASSFPGGNTGELFF.

V usage is TRBV28 and J usage is TRBJ1-3; tentative D call: TRBD1 (6 bases). Germline lookup yields CDR1 MDHEN and CDR2 SYDVKM. Trimming left V 6 bases short and J 3 bases short, with 15 bases between. This CDR3 is 15 amino acids long. CDR3 loop: CASRFQTGGGNTIYF. In DNA, the CDR3 is TGTGCCAGCAGATTCCAGACAGGCGGTGGAAACACCATATATTTT.

Many counts were recorded for this clonotype. The V and J genes are TRBV7-9 and TRBJ2-2; D is ambiguous. The germline V and J ends were trimmed by 5 bases and 9 bases, with 10 bases remaining between them. The germline CDR1 and CDR2 sequences are SEHNR and FQNEAQ (reference sequence). The CDR3 is 12 amino acids. The CDR3 loop is CASSLLLRELFF. Here the CDR3 DNA reads TGTGCCAGCAGCCTATTGTTGCGGGAGCTGTTTTTT.

This clonotype showed up many times. The chain has TRBV28 and TRBJ2-7; D is undetermined. CDR1 and CDR2 from the germline V gene are MDHEN and SYDVKM. CDR3 size: 12 residues. V was clipped by 6 bases and J by 3 bases, with 9 bases between them. CDR3 sequence reads: CASSRGDYEQYF. The CDR3 nucleotides read TGTGCCAGCAGCCGTGGAGACTACGAGCAGTACTTC. Combining the CDR3 with reference TRBV28 and TRBJ2-7 gives the whole variable domain DVKVTQSSRYLVKRTGEKVFLECVQDMDHENMFWYRQDPGLGLRLIYFSYDVKMKEKGDIPEGYSVSREKKERFSLILESASTNQTSMYLCASSRGDYEQYFGPGTRLTVT.

This clonotype came up many times. The chain is built from TRBV6-2 or TRBV6-3 and TRBJ2-7, with D perhaps matching TRBD1 (5 bases). Trimming cost V 5 bases and J 6 bases, with 8 bases left between them. This CDR3 spans 11 amino acids. Looked up from germline, CDR1 is MNHEY and CDR2 is SVGEGT. The CDR3 DNA is TGTGCCAGCAGTCAGGGCGGCGAGCAGTACTTC. This encodes CASSQGGEQYF.

This clonotype has just a few counts. V is TRBV19 and J is TRBJ1-5; D call uncertain. The CDR3 is made up of 17 amino acids. Germline CDR1 LNHDA, CDR2 SQIVND (reference sequence). The V and J ends lost 2 bases and 5 bases respectively, with 19 bases between them. The CDR3 bases are TGTGCCAGTAGTATATACCCCCTCGGAGCCGGGGATCAGCCCCAGCATTTT. Protein sequence: CASSIYPLGAGDQPQHF.

In this sample, this clonotype turned up many times. The rearrangement links TRBV5-1 to TRBJ2-1; 11 bases are shared with TRBD2. The CDR3 is made up of 19 amino acids. CDR1 and CDR2 from the germline V gene are SGHRS and YFSETQ. Trimming cost V 0 bases and J 0 bases; bases outside gene matches: 8. This CDR3 is CASSLDRYTSGSSYNEQFF. The CDR3 DNA reads TGCGCCAGCAGCTTGGATAGGTACACTAGCGGGAGCTCCTACAATGAGCAGTTCTTC.

This clonotype appeared many times. The chain is built from TRBV7-3 and TRBJ2-5; D may be TRBD1 (6 bases). The CDR3 totals 16 residues. V was trimmed by 1 base and J by 3 bases, leaving 15 bases between them. Germline V gene lookup returns CDR1 SGHTA and CDR2 FQGTGA. The CDR3 protein is CASSLMSGRGKETQYF. Written as DNA, the CDR3 is TGTGCCAGCAGCTTAATGAGCGGCAGGGGCAAAGAGACCCAGTACTTC. Variable domain in full (rest from reference TRBV7-3 and TRBJ2-5): GAGVSQTPSNKVTEKGKYVELRCDPISGHTALYWYRQSLGQGPEFLIYFQGTGAADDSGLPNDRFFAVRPEGSVSTLKIQRTERGDSAVYLCASSLMSGRGKETQYFGPGTRLLVL.

In DNA form, the CDR3 reads TGCGCCAGCAGCTACGGGACAGGGATCTCCTACGAGCAGTACTTC. Protein sequence: CASSYGTGISYEQYF. The V gene is TRBV5-1, the J gene TRBJ2-7; 9 positions agree with TRBD1. There are 15 residues in the CDR3. J lost 0 bases, V lost 3 bases, and 4 bases had no gene match. The germline V gene encodes CDR1 SGHRS and CDR2 YFSETQ.

This clonotype was detected many times. This chain links TRBV7-2 with TRBJ2-1, with 14 positions matching TRBD2. The CDR3 length is 19 residues. Germline V CDR1 and CDR2: SGHTA, FQGNSA. Trimming removed 3 bases from V and 2 bases from J; junction bases left unmatched: 9. CDR3 nucleotides: TGTGCCAGCAGCTTTTTCCGGACTAGCGGGAGGCCTACCTACAATGAGCAGTTCTTC. Translated, it gives CASSFFRTSGRPTYNEQFF.

At least ten counts were recorded for this clonotype. J is TRBJ2-7 and V is TRBV12-3 or TRBV12-4; D gene uncertain. V lost 5 bases and J 0 bases, leaving 11 bases between the germline ends. The CDR3 is 14 residues long. The CDR3: CASSKRHLSYEQYF. The CDR3, as DNA: TGTGCCAGCAGTAAGAGACACCTCTCCTACGAGCAGTACTTC.

The V and J genes are TRBV12-3 or TRBV12-4 and TRBJ2-3; 7 nucleotides match TRBD1. The CDR3 spans 14 residues. V was clipped by 3 bases and J by 7 bases; unmatched bases: 7. CDR3 sequence reads: CASSFLGTDNTQYF. CDR3 nucleotides: TGTGCCAGCAGTTTCCTGGGGACAGATAATACGCAGTATTTT.

This clonotype has at least ten counts. Here the CDR3 reads CASSARKSETGANVLTF. Here the CDR3 DNA reads TGTGCCAGCAGCGCCAGGAAAAGTGAAACTGGGGCCAACGTCCTGACTTTC. The V gene is TRBV7-2, the J gene TRBJ2-6; unclear D gene. CDR3 size: 17 residues. V gave up 5 bases and J gave up 2 bases, with 16 bases separating them. Looked up from germline, CDR1 is SGHTA and CDR2 is FQGNSA.

This clonotype was counted at least ten times. This rearrangement joins TRBV5-1 to TRBJ2-2, with a tentative D call TRBD2 (6 bases). This CDR3 contains 14 residues. Per the germline V gene, CDR1 is SGHRS and CDR2 is YFSETQ. Trimming cost V 0 bases and J 3 bases, with 6 bases left between them. CDR3 sequence reads: CASSLAGDTGELFF. The CDR3 region has the DNA TGCGCCAGCAGCTTGGCGGGAGACACCGGGGAGCTGTTTTTT.

This clonotype was seen many times. The chain combines TRBV27 with TRBJ1-1; D gene unclear. Germline CDR1 and CDR2: MNHEY and SMNVEV (reference sequence). CDR3 size: 16 residues. Trimming pared 5 bases from V and 8 bases from J, leaving 24 bases between. CDR3 DNA: TGTGCCAGCAGTCTCGACCTCGATACGACCCTTAACGAAGCTTTCTTT. Protein: CASSLDLDTTLNEAFF.

In its sample, this clonotype was seen a few times. The chain combines TRBV12-3 or TRBV12-4 with TRBJ1-5; D remains ambiguous. Trimming left V 6 bases short and J 1 base short, with 7 bases between. CDR3 length: 13 amino acids. CDR3: CASRPSSNQPQHF. In DNA form, the CDR3 reads TGTGCCAGCAGACCGTCAAGCAATCAGCCCCAGCATTTT.

This clonotype was observed a handful of times. The V call is TRBV6-1, the J call TRBJ1-5; D ambiguous. V lost 7 bases and J 0 bases, leaving 10 bases between the germline ends. CDR1 is MNHNS and CDR2 is SASEGT in the germline V gene. The length of the CDR3 is 14 residues. CDR3 nucleotide sequence: TGTGCCAGCATCGCAGTTAATAGCAATCAGCCCCAGCATTTT. This translates into CASIAVNSNQPQHF.

This clonotype was observed a handful of times. The chain recombines TRBV10-3 with TRBJ2-3, with D possibly TRBD1 on 6 matching bases. Trimming cost V 10 bases and J 3 bases, with 20 bases left between them. The CDR3 runs to 15 residues. Germline lookup yields CDR1 ENHRY and CDR2 SYGVKD. The CDR3 loop is CATKHPTGSTDTQYF. The CDR3, as DNA: TGTGCCACGAAACACCCGACAGGATCGACAGATACGCAGTATTTT.